These 28 T cell receptor beta chains originate from one sample sequenced in a study of cytomegalovirus exposure and HLA in healthy donors. PCR employed 60 Vbeta and 13 Jbeta primers. The repertoire was sequenced with immunoSEQ multiplex PCR; TCRdb's copy has only in-frame clones and lacks some. The ten most abundant clones cover less than 0.65% of a sample with about 84,000 clones. The sequenced sample consisted of PBMCs. Every receptor here comes from a man aged 50-59 years in good health and CMV-seronegative.

This chain uses TRBV6-1 with TRBJ2-7; TRBD2 might be the D (5 bases). This CDR3 region has 12 residues. Germline-derived CDR1 and CDR2 are MNHNS and SASEGT. V lost 10 bases to trimming and J lost 3 bases, with 13 bases between them. The CDR3 nucleotides are TGTGCCACCGAGGGAAACAGCTACGAGCAGTACTTC. Translated: CATEGNSYEQYF.

CDR3 region: CASSEMGTVPNGGYTF. For the CDR3, the DNA is TGTGCCAGCAGTGAAATGGGGACAGTCCCCAATGGTGGCTACACCTTC. The chain employs TRBV6-1 and TRBJ1-2; 7 nucleotides line up with TRBD1. The V and J ends lost 2 bases and 7 bases, in that order; junction bases with no gene match: 13. This CDR3 is built from 16 residues. The germline gives CDR1 MNHNS, CDR2 SASEGT.

The gene calls are TRBV19 and TRBJ1-1; 10 bases fit TRBD1. The germline gives CDR1 LNHDA, CDR2 SQIVND (reference sequence). The CDR3 is made up of 15 amino acids. Trimming took 6 bases from V and 0 from J; bases not matched to a gene: 4. CDR3 in DNA: TGTGCCAGTAGACGGACAGGGGGGATGAACACTGAAGCTTTCTTT. This sequence encodes CASRRTGGMNTEAFF.

The rearrangement joins TRBV13 to TRBJ1-5; maybe TRBD1 (5 bases). CDR3 size: 15 residues. Trimming took off 5 bases at V and 7 bases at J, with 18 bases between the two ends. Germline values: CDR1 PRHDT, CDR2 FYEKMQ (reference sequence). The CDR3 here is CASSPSGGGGQPQHF. For the CDR3, the DNA is TGTGCCAGCAGCCCCAGTGGGGGGGGAGGGCAGCCCCAGCATTTT.

The chain couples TRBV7-9 to TRBJ1-2; 7 bases map to TRBD1. The CDR3 spans 15 residues. CDR1 is SEHNR, CDR2 FQNEAQ, per germline (reference sequence). With 3 bases clipped from V and 3 bases from J, the junction kept 7 bases outside the gene matches. The CDR3 sequence is CASSFLSGGDYGYTF. CDR3 DNA: TGTGCCAGCAGCTTTCTGTCAGGGGGTGACTATGGCTACACCTTC.

The rearrangement uses TRBV7-2 and TRBJ1-5, with D possibly TRBD1 on 6 matching bases. Germline values: CDR1 SGHTA, CDR2 FQGNSA. V gave up 1 base and J gave up 0 bases, with 16 bases separating them. The CDR3 is 18 residues long. The CDR3 protein is CASSLVGGGSNSNQPQHF. The CDR3 region has the DNA TGTGCCAGCAGCTTAGTAGGGGGGGGGTCCAATAGCAATCAGCCCCAGCATTTT.

The chain carries TRBV5-6 and TRBJ2-5; 9 nucleotides line up with TRBD1. This CDR3 contains 15 residues. With 3 bases clipped from V and 4 bases from J, the junction kept 7 bases outside the gene matches. Germline V CDR1 and CDR2: SGHDT, YYEEEE. The CDR3 coding sequence is TGTGCCAGCAGCTCAACAGGGGGCTGGGGAGAGACCCAGTACTTC. This translates into CASSSTGGWGETQYF.

The gene calls are TRBV19 and TRBJ1-6; 7 bases map to TRBD1. V lost 6 bases and J lost 5; bases outside the gene matches: 7. Germline CDR1 and CDR2: LNHDA and SQIVND (reference sequence). This CDR3 spans 15 amino acids. The CDR3 loop reads CASRYHGTDNSPLHF. For the CDR3, the DNA is TGTGCCAGTAGATACCATGGGACAGATAATTCACCCCTCCACTTT.

This chain uses TRBV11-3 with TRBJ2-3; 10 bases match TRBD2. Germline trimming cut 2 bases from V and 4 bases from J; bases unmatched to any gene: 3. CDR1 is SGHNT and CDR2 is YENEEA in the germline V gene. The CDR3 is 15 residues long. This CDR3 is CASSLRSGGSDTQYF. Here the CDR3 DNA reads TGTGCCAGCAGCTTACGTAGCGGGGGGTCAGATACGCAGTATTTT.

This chain connects TRBV19 to TRBJ2-5, with TRBD2 identical over 9 bases. This CDR3 contains 14 residues. V shed 5 bases and J 6 bases; nucleotides not matched to a gene: 7. CDR1 is LNHDA and CDR2 is SQIVND in the germline V gene (reference sequence). The CDR3 reads CASSESGGSQTQYF. Here the CDR3 DNA reads TGTGCCAGTAGTGAGAGCGGGGGGAGTCAGACCCAGTACTTC.

V gene TRBV27 combines with J gene TRBJ2-7, with a weak D call TRBD1 (7 bases). The CDR3 extends over 15 amino acids. Germline V CDR1 and CDR2: MNHEY, SMNVEV (reference sequence). Trimming shortened V by 3 bases and J by 1 base, and 13 bases separated the two germline ends. DNA for the CDR3: TGTGCCAGCAGTTTCGGAGGGGACAGATCCTACGAGCAGTACTTC. Protein sequence: CASSFGGDRSYEQYF.

This sequence joins TRBV11-2 and TRBJ1-6; TRBD1 agrees at 8 bases. CDR1 and CDR2 from the germline V gene are SGHAT and FQNNGV. The CDR3 is made up of 19 amino acids. V lost 5 bases and J lost 4; bases outside the gene matches: 16. For the CDR3, the DNA is TGTGCCAGCAGCCGCGGACAGGGAGCAGGAAGCCGGTATAATTCACCCCTCCACTTT. Translating gives CASSRGQGAGSRYNSPLHF.

The CDR3 is CATSWDRNTEAFF. As DNA, the CDR3 is TGTGCCACCAGCTGGGACAGGAACACTGAAGCTTTCTTT. This rearrangement joins TRBV15 to TRBJ1-1; 7 bases align to TRBD1. The CDR3 runs to 13 residues. Germline V gives CDR1 LNHNV, CDR2 YYDKDF (reference sequence). The J segment lost 1 base and the V segment lost 5 bases, leaving 1 base of the junction unmatched.

The V gene is TRBV6-6, the J gene TRBJ1-6, with 7 nucleotides matching TRBD1. After removal of 6 bases from V and 9 bases from J, the junction contained 8 bases not matched to a gene. The CDR3 is 14 residues long. Germline V lookup: CDR1 MNHNY, CDR2 SVGAGI (reference sequence). CDR3: CASSPTGPRSPLHF. DNA for the CDR3: TGTGCCAGCAGCCCGACAGGGCCCCGTTCACCCCTCCACTTT.

The chain links TRBV9 to TRBJ1-5, with unresolved D. V lost 4 bases, J lost 3 bases, and 14 bases lay in between. Germline V gene data show CDR1 as SGDLS and CDR2 as YYNGEE. The CDR3 contains 15 residues. DNA of the CDR3: TGTGCCAGCAGCCTTAGTCCTTTTTACAATCAGCCCCAGCATTTT. It is translated as CASSLSPFYNQPQHF.

CDR3 DNA: TGTGCCAGCAGCCCGCGTTGGAGAGGGACTGAAGCTTTCTTT. This codes for CASSPRWRGTEAFF. The chain combines TRBV9 with TRBJ1-1, with unresolved D. The CDR3 runs 14 residues. Between the trimmed V and J ends, which lost 4 bases and 5 bases, there was a span of 15 bases. CDR1 is SGDLS, CDR2 YYNGEE, per germline.

The rearrangement links TRBV5-5 to TRBJ2-7, with a tentative D call TRBD2 (6 bases). Germline lookup yields CDR1 SGHKS and CDR2 YYEKEE (reference sequence). The CDR3 is made up of 15 amino acids. V was clipped by 1 base and J by 2 bases, with 13 bases between them. CDR3 region: CASSLFGEAPYEQYF. The DNA for the CDR3 is TGTGCCAGCAGCTTGTTCGGGGAGGCTCCCTACGAGCAGTACTTC.

This chain connects TRBV13 to TRBJ1-3, with D unresolved. The germline V gene has CDR1 PRHDT and CDR2 FYEKMQ (reference sequence). CDR3 length: 16 amino acids. V dropped 6 bases and J dropped 0 bases, with 15 bases sitting between them. CDR3 in DNA: TGTGCCAGCAGGGGAGTGGGGTCATTCTCTGGAAACACCATATATTTT. Protein sequence: CASRGVGSFSGNTIYF.

The V gene is TRBV10-2, the J gene TRBJ2-7; TRBD2 aligns across 14 bases. The germline V gene encodes CDR1 WSHSY and CDR2 SAAADI. J lost 2 bases, V lost 8 bases, and 8 bases had no gene match. The CDR3 contains 16 residues. As DNA, the CDR3 is TGCGCCAGCTGGGGACTAGCGGGGGAAAGCGCCTACGAGCAGTACTTC. Translated: CASWGLAGESAYEQYF.

The gene calls are TRBV7-2 and TRBJ1-3, with TRBD1 matching 7 bases. The CDR3 length is 14 residues. Germline V gene sequence: CDR1 SGHTA, CDR2 FQGNSA. With V trimmed by 6 bases and J by 0 bases, 2 bases remained unmatched. This CDR3 is CASRPGGSGNTIYF. The CDR3 DNA is TGTGCCAGCAGACCAGGGGGCTCTGGAAACACCATATATTTT.

The J gene is TRBJ2-1, the V gene TRBV7-8; TRBD1 matches at 7 bases. V lost 4 bases and J lost 4; bases outside the gene matches: 1. In germline, CDR1 is SGHVS, CDR2 FQNEAQ. CDR3 length: 13 amino acids. This chain's CDR3 is CASSSDRYNEQFF. The CDR3 DNA follows: TGTGCCAGCAGCTCGGACAGGTACAATGAGCAGTTCTTC.

The rearrangement uses TRBV10-3 and TRBJ1-5; unclear D gene. Per germline, CDR1 ENHRY and CDR2 SYGVKD. V was clipped by 0 bases and J by 7 bases, with 13 bases between them. This CDR3 is built from 15 residues. The CDR3 reads CAISESGRSGQPQHF. The DNA for the CDR3 is TGTGCCATCAGTGAGTCGGGCAGGTCGGGGCAGCCCCAGCATTTT.

This chain uses TRBV4-2 with TRBJ2-5; D is uncertain. This CDR3 comprises 15 residues. Trimming removed 4 bases from V and 1 base from J, with 13 bases in between. Germline loops: CDR1 LGHNA, CDR2 YNFKEQ. The DNA for the CDR3 is TGTGCCAGCAGCCCGGGTCAAGGCCCCCAAGAGACCCAGTACTTC. Amino acid sequence: CASSPGQGPQETQYF.

This sequence joins TRBV6-5 and TRBJ1-5; weak D call: TRBD1 (5 bases). CDR1 and CDR2 from the germline V gene are MNHEY and SVGAGI. The CDR3 consists of 16 residues. The V end was cut by 0 bases, the J end by 2 bases, with 11 bases between. The CDR3 bases are TGTGCCAGCAGTTACTCGAAACAGGCCGGCAATCAGCCCCAGCATTTT. Its translation is CASSYSKQAGNQPQHF.

This sequence joins TRBV5-1 and TRBJ2-1, with 8 bases aligning to TRBD2. The CDR3 totals 13 residues. Germline V gene lookup returns CDR1 SGHRS and CDR2 YFSETQ. J lost 6 bases, V lost 5 bases, and 4 bases had no gene match. The CDR3 sequence is CASRTGGRNEQFF. DNA for the CDR3: TGCGCCAGCAGGACGGGGGGGCGCAATGAGCAGTTCTTC.

This chain joins TRBV6-5 and TRBJ2-7; 11 bases are a match to TRBD1. The germline CDR1 and CDR2 sequences are MNHEY and SVGAGI. The CDR3 sequence is 15 residues long. The V and J ends lost 4 bases and 3 bases, in that order; junction bases with no gene match: 5. The DNA for the CDR3 is TGTGCCAGCAGTTCCTCGGGACAGGGGGTCTACGAGCAGTACTTC. Its protein product is CASSSSGQGVYEQYF.

The chain is built from TRBV27 and TRBJ1-5; D is uncertain. V was shortened by 2 bases and J by 6 bases, with 8 bases between the two germline ends. CDR1 MNHEY and CDR2 SMNVEV come from the germline V gene (reference sequence). There are 13 residues in the CDR3. CDR3 coding DNA: TGTGCCAGCAGTTTAACGGGTCCTCAGCCCCAGCATTTT. Translated, it gives CASSLTGPQPQHF.

The rearrangement uses TRBV7-9 and TRBJ1-1, with a weak D call TRBD1 (6 bases). With 3 bases removed from V and 10 bases from J, the gap between germline ends came to 15 bases. CDR1 is SEHNR and CDR2 is FQNEAQ in the germline V gene (reference sequence). The length of the CDR3 is 13 residues. The CDR3 DNA sequence: TGTGCCAGCAGCTTTAGCGGGGGCGGAGCAGCTTTCTTT. This translates into CASSFSGGGAAFF.